These 21 T cell receptor beta chains share one sample of origin, sequenced in a study of PD-1 blockade in classical Hodgkin lymphoma. All the patients suffered relapse after autologous stem cell transplantation, and brentuximab vedotin exposure differed. Sequencing was performed with immunoSEQ multiplex PCR; in TCRdb, only in-frame clones are kept and a portion is missing. The data show over 10,000 clones, around 80% seen once. The sequences come from peripheral blood mononuclear cells (PBMCs), collected at baseline. The receptors come from a human donor with classical Hodgkin lymphoma.

The chain uses TRBV6-1 and TRBJ2-5; D remains ambiguous. The CDR3 runs to 14 residues. Germline V gene sequence: CDR1 MNHNS, CDR2 SASEGT. Trimming cost V 2 bases and J 7 bases, with 14 bases left between them. CDR3 in amino acids: CASSEFPGTVTQYF. The CDR3 nucleotides are TGTGCCAGCAGTGAATTTCCGGGTACGGTGACCCAGTACTTC.

The chain carries TRBV7-3 and TRBJ1-1; D call uncertain. Between the trimmed V and J ends, which lost 2 bases and 11 bases, there was a span of 12 bases. The germline V gene encodes CDR1 SGHTA and CDR2 FQGTGA. CDR3 length: 12 amino acids. The CDR3 region has the DNA TGTGCCAGCAGCTTAGTAGAGCGTATGGCTTTCTTT. Protein product: CASSLVERMAFF.

V gene TRBV5-1 combines with J gene TRBJ2-3; 7 bases line up with TRBD2. CDR3 size: 19 residues. V shed 3 bases, J shed 1 base, and the junction held 17 bases outside the gene matches. Germline lookup yields CDR1 SGHRS and CDR2 YFSETQ. CDR3 bases: TGCGCCAGCAGCTCCGGAGGAGTCCCTAGCGGAGGCCGCACAGATACGCAGTATTTT. It encodes CASSSGGVPSGGRTDTQYF.

The rearrangement links TRBV13 to TRBJ2-7; D gene uncertain. The V and J ends lost 5 bases and 2 bases respectively, with 10 bases between them. The CDR3 consists of 13 residues. Germline CDR1 and CDR2: PRHDT and FYEKMQ (reference sequence). CDR3 amino acids: CASSQQKTYEQYF. CDR3 bases: TGTGCCAGCAGCCAGCAGAAGACCTACGAGCAGTACTTC.

This clone is medium-sized. The J gene is TRBJ2-2, the V gene TRBV19; D might be TRBD2 (5 bases). The CDR3 length is 13 residues. V gave up 1 base and J gave up 8 bases, with 8 bases separating them. Per germline, CDR1 LNHDA and CDR2 SQIVND (reference sequence). CDR3 DNA: TGTGCCAGTAGTATAGCAGCGGAAGGGGAGCTGTTTTTT. Its translation is CASSIAAEGELFF.

The chain's CDR3 is CATRFGSTDTQYF. Written as DNA, the CDR3 is TGTGCCACGAGGTTTGGGAGCACAGATACGCAGTATTTT. This sequence joins TRBV6-5 and TRBJ2-3; D unresolved. The CDR3 runs to 13 residues. V lost 10 bases to trimming and J lost 0 bases, with 11 bases between them. Looked up from germline, CDR1 is MNHEY and CDR2 is SVGAGI.

The rearrangement uses TRBV19 and TRBJ2-3, with 8 positions matching TRBD2. The V segment lost 4 bases and the J segment 2 bases; nucleotides outside the gene matches: 5. From germline, CDR1 is LNHDA and CDR2 SQIVND (reference sequence). The CDR3 sequence is 15 residues long. The CDR3 bases are TGTGCCAGTAGTAGGGCTAGCGGGTACACAGATACGCAGTATTTT. Amino acids: CASSRASGYTDTQYF.

The V gene is TRBV5-1, the J gene TRBJ2-7, with D possibly being TRBD1 (5 bases). There are 13 residues in the CDR3. The germline gives CDR1 SGHRS, CDR2 YFSETQ. The V end lost 7 bases, the J end lost 3 bases, and 14 bases lay between the germline ends. CDR3 in amino acids: CASAPDIYYEQYF. CDR3 coding DNA: TGCGCCAGCGCCCCGGACATCTACTACGAGCAGTACTTC.

The rearrangement uses TRBV28 and TRBJ1-5; no clear D. Trimming took off 6 bases at V and 4 bases at J, with 7 bases between the two ends. Germline lookup yields CDR1 MDHEN and CDR2 SYDVKM. CDR3 length: 12 residues. As DNA, the CDR3 is TGTGCCAGCAGATCACAGAATCAGCCCCAGCATTTT. Protein sequence: CASRSQNQPQHF.

This clone has only a few counts. The chain employs TRBV19 and TRBJ1-2; the D is unclear. Trimming left V 4 bases short and J 1 base short, with 13 bases between. CDR3 length: 15 amino acids. The V gene's germline CDR1 is LNHDA and CDR2 SQIVND (reference sequence). The CDR3 region is CASSRLGEDNYGYTF. The CDR3 DNA reads as TGTGCCAGTAGTAGACTTGGGGAGGATAACTATGGCTACACCTTC.

The J gene is TRBJ2-1, the V gene TRBV25-1; the D is unclear. CDR3 length equals 10 residues. Germline V lookup: CDR1 MGHDK, CDR2 SYGVNS. DNA of the CDR3: TGTGCGACCTGGCGAAATGAGCAGTTCTTC. Amino acids: CATWRNEQFF.

The genes are TRBV6-5 and TRBJ1-6; D remains unclear. V lost 6 bases to trimming and J lost 14 bases, with 17 bases between them. Germline values: CDR1 MNHEY, CDR2 SVGAGI. The CDR3 is made up of 13 amino acids. CDR3 coding DNA: TGTGCCAGCAGCACCCCGGGCCGCCCTACCCTCCACTTT. Translation gives CASSTPGRPTLHF.

The chain joins TRBV6-1 to TRBJ1-3, with a possible D match to TRBD1 (5 bases). Germline-derived CDR1 and CDR2 are MNHNS and SASEGT. The CDR3 totals 17 residues. V was pared by 2 bases and J by 0 bases, with 14 bases between. CDR3 loop: CASSEIDSPFSGNTIYF. CDR3 nucleotides: TGTGCCAGCAGTGAAATCGACAGCCCATTCTCTGGAAACACCATATATTTT.

The rearrangement links TRBV7-2 to TRBJ1-2, with D possibly being TRBD1 (5 bases). CDR1 and CDR2 (germline): SGHTA, FQGNSA. V was shortened by 5 bases and J by 6 bases, with 16 bases between the two germline ends. This CDR3 has 14 residues. The CDR3 region has the DNA TGTGCCAGCAGCCTGCTCGGGGGTCTTGATGGCTACACCTTC. It encodes CASSLLGGLDGYTF. The whole variable domain, filled in from reference TRBV7-2 and TRBJ1-2, reads GAGVSQSPSNKVTEKGKDVELRCDPISGHTALYWYRQSLGQGLEFLIYFQGNSAPDKSGLPSDRFSAERTGGSVSTLTIQRTQQEDSAVYLCASSLLGGLDGYTFGSGTRLTVV.

The chain couples TRBV5-1 to TRBJ2-7; 7 bases are shared with TRBD1. Losses at the gene ends were 0 bases for V and 3 bases for J; bases not matched to a gene: 3. From germline, CDR1 is SGHRS and CDR2 YFSETQ. The CDR3 extends over 14 amino acids. CDR3 loop: CASSLGGTDYEQYF. Here the CDR3 DNA reads TGCGCCAGCAGCTTGGGAGGGACAGACTACGAGCAGTACTTC.

CDR3: CASRTLGEKLFF. In DNA form, the CDR3 reads TGTGCCAGCAGGACCCTCGGTGAAAAACTGTTTTTT. The gene calls are TRBV28 and TRBJ1-4; D gene uncertain. Per the germline V gene, CDR1 is MDHEN and CDR2 is SYDVKM. The V gene lost 6 bases and the J gene lost 7 bases, with 9 bases spanning the gap. CDR3 length: 12 amino acids.

The chain links TRBV28 to TRBJ2-1, with D possibly matching TRBD2 (7 bases). Per the germline V gene, CDR1 is MDHEN and CDR2 is SYDVKM. The CDR3 sequence is 15 residues long. With 2 bases removed from V and 6 bases from J, the gap between germline ends came to 14 bases. The CDR3 DNA reads as TGTGCCAGCAGTTTAGGGGGGGCGCCGACCAATGAGCAGTTCTTC. Protein product: CASSLGGAPTNEQFF.

The chain recombines TRBV5-4 with TRBJ2-5; D might be TRBD1 (5 bases). The germline gives CDR1 SGHNT, CDR2 YYREEE (reference sequence). The CDR3 length is 14 residues. V was cut by 0 bases and J by 5 bases, with 11 bases left in between. CDR3 DNA sequence: TGTGCCAGCAGCTTGGCCTTGGGGCAGGAGACCCAGTACTTC. It specifies CASSLALGQETQYF.

This clone was detected once. The V call is TRBV21-1, the J call TRBJ2-7; TRBD2 is the table's D call, not checked against the DNA. TRBV21-1 is classified as a pseudogene. The CDR3 totals 16 residues. CDR3 bases: TGTGCCAGCACCAACGTTCGAGCGGGAGAGACCTACGAGCAGTACTTC. Protein sequence: CASTNVRAGETYEQYF.

The rearrangement uses TRBV7-9 and TRBJ2-2, with D uncertain. This CDR3 spans 16 amino acids. The germline V gene encodes CDR1 SEHNR and CDR2 FQNEAQ (reference sequence). The V end was cut by 2 bases, the J end by 2 bases, with 12 bases between. Here the CDR3 reads CASSLFSEPNTGELFF. As DNA, the CDR3 is TGTGCCAGCAGCTTATTCAGCGAGCCCAACACCGGGGAGCTGTTTTTT.

The chain couples TRBV5-1 to TRBJ1-1; D unclear. Germline CDR1 and CDR2: SGHRS and YFSETQ. The CDR3 contains 13 residues. The V end lost 0 bases, the J end lost 5 bases, and 8 bases lay between the germline ends. CDR3 coding DNA: TGCGCCAGCAGCTTGGAGTCGCGGACTGAAGCTTTCTTT. It specifies CASSLESRTEAFF.